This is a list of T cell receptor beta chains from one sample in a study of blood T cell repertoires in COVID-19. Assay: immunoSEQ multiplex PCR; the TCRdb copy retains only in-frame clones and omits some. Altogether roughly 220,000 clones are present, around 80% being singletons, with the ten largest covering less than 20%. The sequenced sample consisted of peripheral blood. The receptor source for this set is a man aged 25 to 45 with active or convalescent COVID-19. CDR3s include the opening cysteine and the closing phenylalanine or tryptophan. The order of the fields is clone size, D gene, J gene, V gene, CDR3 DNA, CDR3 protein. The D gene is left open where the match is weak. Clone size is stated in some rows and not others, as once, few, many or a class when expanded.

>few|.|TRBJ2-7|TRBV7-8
TGTGCCAGCAGCCCCCTAGCGTCGAGCTCCTACGAGCAGTACTTC
CASSPLASSSYEQYF
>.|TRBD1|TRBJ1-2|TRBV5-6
TGTGCCAGCAGCACCCGACAGGGGGGTCATGGCTACACCTTC
CASSTRQGGHGYTF
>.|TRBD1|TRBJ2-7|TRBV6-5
TGTGCCAGCAGAAGAGGACAGGTCTCCTACGAGCAGTACTTC
CASRRGQVSYEQYF
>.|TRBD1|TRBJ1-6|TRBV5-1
TGCGCCAGCAGCTATGACAGGGCTGGCTCACCCCTCCACTTT
CASSYDRAGSPLHF
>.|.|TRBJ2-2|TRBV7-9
TGTGCCAGCAGCTTTTGGGGAACAGGGCTGCCGAACACCGGGGAGCTGTTTTTT
CASSFWGTGLPNTGELFF
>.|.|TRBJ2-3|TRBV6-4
TGTGCCAGCAGGGAGGGAAGATATACGCAGTATTTT
CASREGRYTQYF
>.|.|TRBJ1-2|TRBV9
TGTGCCAGCAGCGTATTTAACCGAGGAAACTATGGCTACACCTTC
CASSVFNRGNYGYTF
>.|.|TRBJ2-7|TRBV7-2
TGTGCCAGCGTACTTGGGTCAGGGGGACTCTACGAGCAGTACTTC
CASVLGSGGLYEQYF
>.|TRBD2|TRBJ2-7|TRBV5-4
TGTGCCAGCAGCCCCGTCGGGGGACTAGCGGGAGACGAGCAGTACTTC
CASSPVGGLAGDEQYF
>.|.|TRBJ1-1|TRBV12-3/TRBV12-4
TGTGCCAGCAGTTTAGTTCCCGGGGCTGAAGCTTTCTTT
CASSLVPGAEAFF
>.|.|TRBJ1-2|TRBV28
TGTGCCAGCAGTTTAGCGGGGGGCCTTCCTATCTACACCTTC
CASSLAGGLPIYTF
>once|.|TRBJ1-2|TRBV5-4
TGTGCCAGCAGCTTGAGACAGACATTAGGGGGCTACACCTTC
CASSLRQTLGGYTF
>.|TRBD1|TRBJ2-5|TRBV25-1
TGTGCCAGCAGTGACGGCTGGGGACAGAGCCAAGAGACCCAGTACTTC
CASSDGWGQSQETQYF
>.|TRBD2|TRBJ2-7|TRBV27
TGTGCCAGCAGGATACTAGCGGGAGGGGACGAGCAGTACTTC
CASRILAGGDEQYF
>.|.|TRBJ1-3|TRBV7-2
TGTGCCAGCAGCTTAATTCCCAGGGTTGCTGGAAACACCATATATTTT
CASSLIPRVAGNTIYF
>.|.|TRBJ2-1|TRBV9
TGTGCCAGCAGCCCCAGCGGAGGCTCCTACAATGAGCAGTTCTTC
CASSPSGGSYNEQFF
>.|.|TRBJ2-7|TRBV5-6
TGTGCCAGCAGCTTGGGGGCAGGTAGCTCCTACGAGCAGTACTTC
CASSLGAGSSYEQYF
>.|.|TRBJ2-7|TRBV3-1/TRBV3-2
TGTGCCAGCAGCCAAGGTAGTAGGCAGGGTGGAAAGCAGTACTTC
CASSQGSRQGGKQYF
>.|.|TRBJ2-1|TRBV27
TGTGCCAGCAGTCGCCAAGCCACGAGCTCCTACAATGAGCAGTTCTTC
CASSRQATSSYNEQFF
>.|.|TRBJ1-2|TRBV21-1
TGTGCCAGCAGCGATATAAGGGGGCAGGTACACTCCAACTATGGCTACACCTTC
CASSDIRGQVHSNYGYTF
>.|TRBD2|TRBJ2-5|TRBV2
TGTGCCAGCAGCCAGGGCGGGGGTCCCGCAGAGACCCAGTACTTC
CASSQGGGPAETQYF
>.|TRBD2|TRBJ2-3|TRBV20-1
TGCAGTGCTAGTGGACTAGCGGGAGTAGGTTTTGCAGATACGCAGTATTTT
CSASGLAGVGFADTQYF
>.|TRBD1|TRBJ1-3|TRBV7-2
TGTGCCAGCAGCTTAGTGGGACAGGGAAACACCATATATTTT
CASSLVGQGNTIYF
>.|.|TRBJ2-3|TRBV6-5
TGTGCCAGCAGTTTGGTCGCCTACCCGGGCACAGATACGCAGTATTTT
CASSLVAYPGTDTQYF
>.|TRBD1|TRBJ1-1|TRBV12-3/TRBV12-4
TGTGCCAGCAGTTTGACAGGGGGAGTTGGAGCTTTCTTT
CASSLTGGVGAFF
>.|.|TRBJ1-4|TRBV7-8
TGTGCCAGCAGACCTGGGACACCCACTAATGAAAAACTGTTTTTT
CASRPGTPTNEKLFF
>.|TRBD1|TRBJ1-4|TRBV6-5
TGTGCCGTTGGGACAGCCGCTATCAATGAAAAACTGTTTTTT
CAVGTAAINEKLFF
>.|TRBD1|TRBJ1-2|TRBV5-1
TGCGCCAGCAGCCAAGGACAGGCTTTGGGCTACACCTTC
CASSQGQALGYTF
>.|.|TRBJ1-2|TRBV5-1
TGCGCCAGCCCGCCACGGGGGGAGGGCTACACCTTC
CASPPRGEGYTF
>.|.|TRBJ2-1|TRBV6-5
TGTGCCAGCAGCGCCGGATCGCGGGTCGAGCAGTTCTTC
CASSAGSRVEQFF
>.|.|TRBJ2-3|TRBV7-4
TGTGCCAGCAGCTTCTCAGTGGAGAGCACAGATACGCAGTATTTT
CASSFSVESTDTQYF
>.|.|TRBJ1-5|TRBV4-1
TGCGCCAGCAGCCAAGTTGGGCAGTCGGATCAGCCCCAGCATTTT
CASSQVGQSDQPQHF
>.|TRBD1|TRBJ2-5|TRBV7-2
TGTGCCAGCAGCACCGGGACAGGGTTTAGTCAGACCCAGTACTTC
CASSTGTGFSQTQYF
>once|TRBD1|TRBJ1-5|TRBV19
TGTGCCAGTAGTTTCATCTCGGGGACAGGCAGTAATCAGCCCCAGCATTTT
CASSFISGTGSNQPQHF
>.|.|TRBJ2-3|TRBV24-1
TGTGCCACCAGTGATCCCAACACAGATACGCAGTATTTT
CATSDPNTDTQYF
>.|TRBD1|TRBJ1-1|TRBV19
TGTGCCAGTAGTATGGGGACAGGGGGCTTTACTGAAGCTTTCTTT
CASSMGTGGFTEAFF
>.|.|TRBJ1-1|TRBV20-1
TGCAGTGCTTGGGGGCGAGTTGAAGCTTTCTTT
CSAWGRVEAFF
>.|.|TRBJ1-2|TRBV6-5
TGTGCCAGCAGTTTCGGGCAGGGTCGGGATGGCTACACCTTC
CASSFGQGRDGYTF
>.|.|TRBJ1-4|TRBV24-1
TGTGCCACCAGTGACCCCCGGGACAATATAGGAAGTGAAAAACTGTTTTTT
CATSDPRDNIGSEKLFF
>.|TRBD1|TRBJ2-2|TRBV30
TGTGCCTGGAGTGGAGGGGGCATAAGGGCCGGGGAGCTGTTTTTT
CAWSGGGIRAGELFF
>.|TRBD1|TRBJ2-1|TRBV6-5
TGTGCCAGCAGGAAGGGGGCCGCCTGGAATGAGCAGTTCTTC
CASRKGAAWNEQFF
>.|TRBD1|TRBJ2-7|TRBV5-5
TGTGCCAGCAGCCCGGCAGGGGGCTCGGTCTACGAGCAGTACTTC
CASSPAGGSVYEQYF
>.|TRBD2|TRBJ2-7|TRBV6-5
TGTGCCAGCAGTATTGGCGGGAGCTCCTACGAGCAGTACTTC
CASSIGGSSYEQYF
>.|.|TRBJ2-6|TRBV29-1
TGCAGCGTTGAAAGATTGGGGGGTGGGGCCAACGTCCTGACTTTC
CSVERLGGGANVLTF
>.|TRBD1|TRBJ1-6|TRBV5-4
TGTGCCAGCAGCTCCAGGGGGAATAATTCACCCCTCCACTTT
CASSSRGNNSPLHF
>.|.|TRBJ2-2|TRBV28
TGTGCCACAAACCGGAGGGACTCCCCCGGGGAGCTGTTTTTT
CATNRRDSPGELFF
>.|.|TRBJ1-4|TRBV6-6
TGTGCCAGCAGATCGCCGGGACTAAGTGAAAAACTGTTTTTT
CASRSPGLSEKLFF
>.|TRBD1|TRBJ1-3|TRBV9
TGTGCCAGCAGGGGGACAGGGGCTGGAAACACCATATATTTT
CASRGTGAGNTIYF
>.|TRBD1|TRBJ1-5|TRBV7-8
TGTGCCAGCAGCTTAGGGAGACAGGGGGCCCAGCCCCAGCATTTT
CASSLGRQGAQPQHF
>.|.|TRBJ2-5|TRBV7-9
TGTGCCAGCAGCTTAGCTCCGGGACACCCCAGTGGGGCCCAGTACTTC
CASSLAPGHPSGAQYF
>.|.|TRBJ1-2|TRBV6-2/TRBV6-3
TGTGCCAGCAGTTCCCGCCGGAGCAGGGCCTTGGATGGCTACACCTTC
CASSSRRSRALDGYTF
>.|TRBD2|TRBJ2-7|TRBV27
TGTGCCAGCAGTTCCAGACTAGCGCTTATTCCCTACGAGCAGTACTTC
CASSSRLALIPYEQYF
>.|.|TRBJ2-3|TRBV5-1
TGCGCCAGCAGCCCCCAGACCGGGGTCACAGATACGCAGTATTTT
CASSPQTGVTDTQYF
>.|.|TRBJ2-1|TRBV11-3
TGTGCCAGCAGGGGAAGCCGTTTTGGGGAGCCCTACAATGAGCAGTTCTTC
CASRGSRFGEPYNEQFF
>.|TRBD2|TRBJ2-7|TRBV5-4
TGTGCCAGCAGCGAAGGACTAGCGGGCCTCTACGAGCAGTACTTC
CASSEGLAGLYEQYF
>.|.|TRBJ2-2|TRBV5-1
TGCGCCAGCAGCTTAAGCGATCCCGGGACCGGGGAGCTGTTTTTT
CASSLSDPGTGELFF